Below are 21 T cell receptor beta chains sequenced from a single sample in a study of tissue T cells after allogeneic stem cell transplantation. TCRdb keeps only in-frame clones here, not all; method: immunoSEQ multiplex PCR. The sample gives 7,500 to 9,000 clones, roughly 38% of which show up once; roughly 5% is in the top ten. As to time point: mouse harvest day 14 after allogeneic transplant. Each mouse received 10^7 T-cell-depleted marrow cells plus 10^6 splenic CD5+ T cells by tail vein. Sequencing was done on a sample of skin. Receptors were obtained from a female BALB/c mouse given C57BL/6 T cells with graft-versus-host disease after an allogeneic hematopoietic cell transplant.

By sample share, this clone is medium-sized. Any gene name here is a mouse gene name. The read terminates 1 residue before the CDR3 end, so the remaining end is supplied by the germline J gene. This chain uses TRBV26 with TRBJ2-3, with 7 bases fitting TRBD1. Trimming at V came to 4 bases and at J to 4 bases, leaving 2 bases not matched to a gene. Germline V gives CDR1 KGHPV, CDR2 FQNQEV (reference sequence). The CDR3 runs to 13 residues. The CDR3 bases that were read are TGTGCCAGCAGTCGGGACAGATCAGAAACGCTGTAT. Translation gives CASSRDRSETLY. The whole CDR3 protein is CASSRDRSETLYF. The full variable domain, completed using reference TRBV26 and TRBJ2-3, is NSKVIQTPRYLVKGQGQKAKMRCIPEKGHPVVFWYQQNKNNEFKFLINFQNQEVLQQIDMTEKRFSAECPSNSPCSLEIQSSEAGDSALYLCASSRDRSETLYFGSGTRLTVL.

This clone appeared a few times. The gene symbols are mouse symbols. The CDR3 end falls 1 residue outside the read, so it is completed with the germline J gene. This sequence joins TRBV26 and TRBJ1-3, with D unclear. CDR1 is KGHPV and CDR2 is FQNQEV in the germline V gene (reference sequence). V lost 4 bases and J 0 bases, leaving 4 bases between the germline ends. This CDR3 spans 13 amino acids. Partial CDR3 DNA: TGTGCCAGCAGTCGGGATTCTGGAAATACGCTCTAT. Protein: CASSRDSGNTLY. The entire CDR3 reads CASSRDSGNTLYF.

Concerning this clone itself: Germline and genes: mouse. The observed sequence ends 1 residue before the CDR3 terminus, with the missing tail filled in from the germline J gene. This chain links TRBV3 with TRBJ1-2, with 9 bases aligning to TRBD1. The germline V gene encodes CDR1 SNHLY and CDR2 FYNGKV (reference sequence). The length of the CDR3 is 14 residues. The V segment lost 4 bases and the J segment 2 bases; nucleotides outside the gene matches: 2. CDR3 bases read: TGTGCCAGCAGCTCACAGGGGGCCAACTCCGACTACACC. This translates into CASSSQGANSDYT. The CDR3 as a whole reads CASSSQGANSDYTF.

This clone is categorized as large. Germline and genes here are mouse. With the read ending 1 residue before the CDR3 end, the germline J gene is used to fill in that end. The chain links TRBV26 to TRBJ1-3; TRBD1 is a possible D gene (6 bases). The V and J ends lost 4 bases and 0 bases respectively, with 7 bases between them. Germline lookup yields CDR1 KGHPV and CDR2 FQNQEV (reference sequence). There are 14 residues in the CDR3. The CDR3: CASSRTVSGNTLYF. The covered CDR3 bases are TGTGCCAGCAGTCGGACAGTTTCTGGAAATACGCTCTAT.

This clone came up a few times. Any gene name here is a mouse gene name. The read is 1 residue too short to cover the CDR3 end, so that end is filled in from the germline J gene. The chain is built from TRBV12-2 and TRBJ1-3, with TRBD1 as a possible D gene (5 bases). The V gene's germline CDR1 is SGHLS and CDR2 HYDKME. Trimming took off 0 bases at V and 0 bases at J, with 5 bases between the two ends. The CDR3 has 14 amino acids. CDR3 bases read: TGTGCCAGCTCTCTCGGGGGTTCTGGAAATACGCTCTAT. Its translation: CASSLGGSGNTLY. The entire CDR3 reads CASSLGGSGNTLYF.

Comments on this clone: Mouse gene names and germline throughout. The sequence runs out 1 residue before the end of the CDR3; the remainder is reconstructed from the germline J gene. The chain carries TRBV13-1 and TRBJ2-5; D is possibly TRBD1 (6 bases). Trimming stripped 4 bases from V and 0 bases from J, with 12 bases between. Looked up from germline, CDR1 is NSHNY and CDR2 is SYGAGN. The CDR3 totals 15 residues. CDR3 in amino acids: CASSRDKLNQDTQYF. CDR3 DNA, as far as it was read: TGTGCCAGCAGTCGGGACAAACTTAACCAAGACACCCAGTAC.

This clone was detected a few times. Gene names and germline refer to mouse. The CDR3 extends 1 residue past the end of the read, so its final part is completed from the germline J gene. The V and J genes are TRBV26 and TRBJ2-1, with TRBD1 identical over 9 bases. The V gene end was trimmed by 4 bases and the J gene end by 4 bases; junction bases not matched to a gene: 2. This CDR3 region has 14 residues. Germline V CDR1 and CDR2: KGHPV, FQNQEV (reference sequence). This chain's CDR3 is CASSPDRGYAEQFF. The sequenced CDR3 bases are TGTGCCAGCAGTCCGGACAGGGGTTATGCTGAGCAGTTC.

Remarks on this clone: Gene names follow the mouse nomenclature. The read is 1 residue too short to cover the CDR3 end, so that end is filled in from the germline J gene. The chain employs TRBV12-1 and TRBJ2-5, with 8 positions matching TRBD1. V was pared by 3 bases and J by 4 bases, with 5 bases of the junction left unmatched. The CDR3 covers 14 residues. The germline V gene has CDR1 SGHSN and CDR2 HYEKVE. Here the CDR3 reads CASSFRGQEDTQYF. The DNA read from the CDR3 is TGTGCCAGCTCTTTCAGGGGGCAGGAAGACACCCAGTAC.

In this sample, this clone turned up a few times. The genes are named according to mouse. Coverage ceases 1 residue before the CDR3 finishes, and the germline J gene fills in the end. Other DNA sequences in this sample translate to the same CDR3. This chain connects TRBV26 to TRBJ2-7, with 11 positions matching TRBD2. The V gene's germline CDR1 is KGHPV and CDR2 FQNQEV (reference sequence). The V and J ends lost 2 bases and 4 bases, in that order; junction bases with no gene match: 1. This CDR3 is built from 14 residues. The CDR3 bases that were read are TGTGCCAGCAGTCTGAGACTGGGGGGGTATGAACAGTAC. Protein product: CASSLRLGGYEQY. The full-length CDR3 reads as CASSLRLGGYEQYF.

This clone has only a few counts. Gene names are mouse gene names. The read finishes 1 residue shy of the CDR3 end, and the germline J gene is used to complete it. This sequence joins TRBV26 and TRBJ2-5; D gene uncertain. The CDR3 runs to 13 residues. V lost 6 bases to trimming and J lost 6 bases, with 13 bases between them. Germline lookup yields CDR1 KGHPV and CDR2 FQNQEV (reference sequence). The part of the CDR3 DNA that was read is TGTGCCAGCAGGCCGGGCGCGGGGGACACCCAGTAC. This codes for CASRPGAGDTQY. The full-length CDR3 reads as CASRPGAGDTQYF.

In regard to this clone: Gene names refer to mouse genes. The read comes to an end 1 residue before the CDR3 does, leaving the germline J gene to fill in the end. The gene calls are TRBV5 and TRBJ1-4, with D possibly TRBD1 on 6 matching bases. This CDR3 comprises 15 residues. Germline V CDR1 and CDR2: LGHNA, YNLKQL (reference sequence). V was clipped by 1 base and J by 5 bases, with 11 bases between them. The covered CDR3 bases are TGTGCCAGCAGCCAAGCTCAGGGGAGGAACGAAAGATTATTT. Its protein product is CASSQAQGRNERLF. The whole CDR3 protein reads CASSQAQGRNERLFF.

Of note for this clone: The germline and genes are mouse ones. The read gets to within 1 residue of the CDR3 end, and the germline J gene fills in the rest. The rearrangement links TRBV30 to TRBJ1-3, with D tentatively TRBD1 (6 bases). Trimming left V 5 bases short and J 0 bases short, with 11 bases between. The CDR3 contains 14 residues. Per the germline V gene, CDR1 is SQVVS and CDR2 is ANEGSEA. CDR3 DNA, as far as it was read: TGTAGTTCTCCGACAGGATTTTCTGGAAATACGCTCTAT. This gives the protein CSSPTGFSGNTLY. The whole CDR3 sequence is CSSPTGFSGNTLYF.

As concerns this clone: Genes and germline are mouse. From the germline J gene comes the end of the CDR3, since the read stops 1 residue before it. V is TRBV3 and J is TRBJ2-1; 9 bases are shared with TRBD2. Unmatched junction bases numbered 5, after V lost 4 bases and J lost 7 bases. Germline CDR1 and CDR2: SNHLY and FYNGKV (reference sequence). This CDR3 comprises 14 residues. CDR3 DNA, as far as it was read: TGTGCCAGCAGCTCACTGGGGGGTGGGGCTGAGCAGTTC. Its protein product is CASSSLGGGAEQF. The full CDR3 reads CASSSLGGGAEQFF.

Details on this clone: The gene names given are mouse names. The CDR3 extends 1 residue past the end of the read, so its final part is completed from the germline J gene. V and J are TRBV5 and TRBJ2-5, with a tentative D call TRBD2 (6 bases). V was pared by 0 bases and J by 3 bases, with 7 bases between. The CDR3 length is 14 residues. Germline values: CDR1 LGHNA, CDR2 YNLKQL (reference sequence). The CDR3: CASSQDWGQDTQYF. Partial CDR3 DNA: TGTGCCAGCAGCCAAGATTGGGGGCAAGACACCCAGTAC.

As for this clone: Each gene name is a mouse one. The read halts 1 residue ahead of the CDR3 end, with the missing end drawn from the germline J gene. The chain combines TRBV13-2 with TRBJ1-1; D not resolved. The germline V gene encodes CDR1 NNHNN and CDR2 SYGAGS (reference sequence). With 2 bases removed from V and 0 bases from J, the gap between germline ends came to 5 bases. CDR3 length equals 13 residues. This CDR3 reads CASGERQNTEVFF. CDR3 DNA (partial): TGTGCCAGCGGTGAACGACAGAACACAGAAGTCTTC.

For this clone: The genes and germline here are from mouse. The read finishes 1 residue shy of the CDR3 end, and the germline J gene is used to complete it. This chain joins TRBV26 and TRBJ2-3; the D is unclear. The CDR3 has 13 amino acids. Germline CDR1 and CDR2: KGHPV and FQNQEV (reference sequence). Trimming took 4 bases from V and 0 from J, leaving 5 bases between them. The CDR3 spells CASSPLSAETLYF. The DNA read from the CDR3 is TGTGCCAGCAGTCCCCTCAGTGCAGAAACGCTGTAT.

Regarding this clone: Gene names are the mouse ones. Read sequence stops 1 residue before the CDR3 end, and the germline J gene provides the missing end. The rearrangement joins TRBV26 to TRBJ2-3; 9 bases are shared with TRBD1. The V and J ends lost 6 bases and 3 bases, in that order; junction bases with no gene match: 7. CDR1 and CDR2 (germline): KGHPV, FQNQEV (reference sequence). The CDR3 totals 15 residues. Incomplete CDR3 DNA: TGTGCCAGCAGACCGGGACAGGGAAGGGCAGAAACGCTGTAT. Its protein product is CASRPGQGRAETLY. The CDR3 in full is CASRPGQGRAETLYF.

Notes on this clone: The genes and germline here are from mouse. The read finishes 1 residue shy of the CDR3 end, and the germline J gene is used to complete it. This rearrangement joins TRBV3 to TRBJ2-4; D is perhaps TRBD2 (7 bases). The V gene's germline CDR1 is SNHLY and CDR2 FYNGKV (reference sequence). Trimming shortened V by 6 bases and J by 2 bases, and 9 bases separated the two germline ends. The CDR3 runs to 13 residues. Incomplete CDR3 DNA: TGTGCCAGCAGAGGGGGGCTTCAAAACACCTTGTAC. Its translation: CASRGGLQNTLY. The whole CDR3 sequence is CASRGGLQNTLYF.

On this clone itself: The gene symbols are mouse symbols. The read comes to an end 1 residue before the CDR3 does, leaving the germline J gene to fill in the end. The chain carries TRBV5 and TRBJ2-7; 9 bases line up with TRBD2. Germline-derived CDR1 and CDR2 are LGHNA and YNLKQL (reference sequence). The trim removed 5 bases at V and 0 bases at J, leaving 5 bases unmatched. The CDR3 spans 15 residues. The sequenced part of the CDR3 DNA is TGTGCCAGCAGCAGCACTGGGGGGCCCTCCTATGAACAGTAC. As protein: CASSSTGGPSYEQY. The full CDR3 is CASSSTGGPSYEQYF.

About this clone: Genes here carry mouse names. Read coverage stops 1 residue before the CDR3 terminus; the germline J gene supplies the remainder. The genes are TRBV26 and TRBJ1-5; TRBD1 matches at 12 bases. The CDR3 totals 15 residues. The junction had 7 bases not matched to a gene; V was cut back by 4 bases and J by 9 bases. Germline V gene lookup returns CDR1 KGHPV and CDR2 FQNQEV (reference sequence). CDR3 bases read: TGTGCCAGCAGTCCCCCGGGACAGGGGGCGATGGCTCCGCTT. The encoded protein is CASSPPGQGAMAPL. The complete CDR3 sequence is CASSPPGQGAMAPLF.

Comment on this clone: The genes are named according to mouse. Sequencing ends 1 residue short of the CDR3 end; the germline J gene provides the rest. The chain couples TRBV19 to TRBJ2-4, with 7 bases that match TRBD2. Germline V lookup: CDR1 FNHDT, CDR2 SITEND (reference sequence). V gave up 3 bases and J gave up 0 bases; unmatched junction bases: 4. CDR3 length: 15 amino acids. CDR3 DNA (partial): TGTGCCAGCAGTAGACTGGGCACTAGTCAAAACACCTTGTAC. Translation gives CASSRLGTSQNTLY. The complete CDR3 protein is CASSRLGTSQNTLYF.